This T cell receptor (beta chain) is from a study of breast tumors, draining lymph nodes, adjacent tissues. In its sample, this clonotype was seen a few times. Antigen: not known. Samples came from axillary lymph nodes draining the breast cancer. The V end lost 6 bases, the J end lost 8 bases, and 16 bases lay between the germline ends. The CDR3 is made up of 13 amino acids. Study findings and constraints: Tumors had less TCR diversity than lymph nodes, more than nontumor tissue. Luminal-like breast cancer showed significantly higher tumor–nontumor repertoire similarity than basal-like. The lymph node origin of tumor T cells was framed as consistent with a hypothesis, not demonstrated. The data were judged consistent with most tumor T cells coming from lymph node and expanding in tumor.

TCRdb reprocessed the multiplex PCR reads via MiXCR and lists one record per CDR3 protein. The data show fewer than 200,000 distinct CDR3 sequences, more than 25% seen once. Source material: axillary lymph node tissue. The chain recombines TRBV12-3 or TRBV12-4 with TRBJ1-2, with D unclear. This sequence originates from a female donor with breast cancer. Some clones in this sample may be carry-over from other donors' samples. The DNA for the CDR3 is TGTGCCAGCAGCACCGAAACAGCCAAGGGCTACACCTTC. This gives the protein CASSTETAKGYTF.